Included here is one T cell receptor beta chain sequence, with context. Antigen: not known. Germline-derived CDR1 and CDR2 are LGHNA and YSLEER. The V and J ends lost 0 bases and 1 base respectively, with 9 bases between them. The CDR3 has 15 amino acids. The entry originates in a study of cytomegalovirus exposure and HLA in healthy donors. Study overall: Researchers previously reported finding roughly 120 million unique TCR beta sequences from approximately 190 million T cells.

Amplification used 60 Vbeta primers and 13 Jbeta primers. Assay used: immunoSEQ multiplex PCR; TCRdb lists only in-frame clones, some missing. The data contain 140,000 to 150,000 clones, more than 60% of them singletons. Points from the study as a whole: Cytomegalovirus association was listed for around 170 TCR beta chains. Upon later analysis, TCR association rates were observed to vary by HLA locus, being highest for DRB1 and lowest for HLA-C.

The source of this sequence is a male donor in good health and CMV-seronegative. The source material was PBMCs. J is TRBJ2-5 and V is TRBV4-3; D is unclear. The CDR3 sequence: CASSQDLFSQETQYF. In DNA form, the CDR3 reads TGCGCCAGCAGCCAAGACCTTTTCTCCCAAGAGACCCAGTACTTC.